This section outlines one TCR beta chain sequence together with its context. As yet, its antigen is unknown. These data originate in a study of OX40 agonist ivuxolimab in advanced cancers. Study-level results: CD8+ T cells were the subset that, on average, had more expanded clones than CD4+.

Only in-frame clones appear in the TCRdb table, and some are missing; sequencing was by immunoSEQ multiplex PCR. This sample has roughly 28,000 clones, with roughly three quarters found just once. Trimming stripped 5 bases from V and 3 bases from J, with 16 bases between. Germline CDR1 and CDR2: SGHVS and FNYEAQ. The CDR3 runs to 15 residues. The rearrangement uses TRBV7-6 and TRBJ1-2; D might be TRBD1 (5 bases). Sample: CD4+ or CD8+ T cells sorted from blood, taken in a trial of the OX40 agonist ivuxolimab. The clonotype comes from an adult with an advanced solid tumor such as melanoma, head and neck, liver or kidney cancer. CDR3 sequence: CASSPALDTHYGYTF. DNA for the CDR3: TGTGCCAGCAGCCCAGCTCTGGACACACACTATGGCTACACCTTC.